This T cell receptor (beta chain) was identified during a study of shared clonotypes between healthy human individuals. The CD4+ fraction was divided into a CD45RA+ naive subset and a CD45RA-negative memory subset. The protocol was immunoSEQ multiplex PCR, while the TCRdb copy is restricted to in-frame clones and leaves out a portion. Altogether roughly 2.6 million clones are present, 90% to 95% being singletons, with the ten largest covering over 0.12%. The CDR3 sequence is 15 residues long. Germline loops: CDR1 MDHEN, CDR2 SYDVKM. Losses at the gene ends were 6 bases for V and 10 bases for J; bases not matched to a gene: 13.

V and J are TRBV28 and TRBJ1-4, with 8 bases lining up with TRBD1. The clonotype was recovered from a man younger than 30 in good health. Input material: naive CD4+ T cells sorted from blood. Subset here: CD45RA+ positively selected. CDR3 nucleotide sequence: TGTGCCAGCAGCCCGACCGGGACAGGCCCCGGAAAACTGTTTTTT. Translation: CASSPTGTGPGKLFF.